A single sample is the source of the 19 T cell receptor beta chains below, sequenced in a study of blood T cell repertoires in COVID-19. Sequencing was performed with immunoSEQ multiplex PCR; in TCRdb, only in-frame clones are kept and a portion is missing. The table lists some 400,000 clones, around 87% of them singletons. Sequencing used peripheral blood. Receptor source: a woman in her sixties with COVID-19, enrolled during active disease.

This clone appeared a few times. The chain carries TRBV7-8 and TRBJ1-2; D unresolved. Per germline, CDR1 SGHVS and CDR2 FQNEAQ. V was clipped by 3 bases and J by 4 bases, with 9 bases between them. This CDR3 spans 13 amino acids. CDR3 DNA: TGTGCCAGCAGCTTTGGAGGGTCCTATGGCTACACCTTC. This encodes CASSFGGSYGYTF.

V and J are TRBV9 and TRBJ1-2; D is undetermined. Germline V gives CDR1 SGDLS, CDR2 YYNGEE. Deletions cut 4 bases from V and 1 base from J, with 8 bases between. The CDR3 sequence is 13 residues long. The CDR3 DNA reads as TGTGCCAGCAGCCCTGACAATAACTATGGCTACACCTTC. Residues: CASSPDNNYGYTF.

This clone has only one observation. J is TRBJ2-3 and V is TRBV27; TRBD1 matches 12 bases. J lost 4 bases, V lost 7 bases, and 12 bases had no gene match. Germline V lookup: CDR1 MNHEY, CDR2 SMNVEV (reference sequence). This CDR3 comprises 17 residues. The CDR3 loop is CASNITGTGGPPDTQYF. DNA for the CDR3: TGTGCCAGCAACATTACCGGGACAGGGGGCCCCCCAGATACGCAGTATTTT.

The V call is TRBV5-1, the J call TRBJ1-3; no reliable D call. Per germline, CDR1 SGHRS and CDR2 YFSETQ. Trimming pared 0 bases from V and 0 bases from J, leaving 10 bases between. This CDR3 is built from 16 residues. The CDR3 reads CASSLGGIPSGNTIYF. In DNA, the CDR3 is TGCGCCAGCAGCTTGGGCGGGATCCCCTCTGGAAACACCATATATTTT.

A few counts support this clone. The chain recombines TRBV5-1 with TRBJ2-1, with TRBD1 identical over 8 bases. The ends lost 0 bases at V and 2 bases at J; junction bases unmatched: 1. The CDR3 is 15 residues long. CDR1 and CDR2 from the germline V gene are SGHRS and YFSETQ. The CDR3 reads CASSLVGQAYNEQFF. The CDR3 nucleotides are TGCGCCAGCAGCTTGGTGGGACAGGCCTACAATGAGCAGTTCTTC.

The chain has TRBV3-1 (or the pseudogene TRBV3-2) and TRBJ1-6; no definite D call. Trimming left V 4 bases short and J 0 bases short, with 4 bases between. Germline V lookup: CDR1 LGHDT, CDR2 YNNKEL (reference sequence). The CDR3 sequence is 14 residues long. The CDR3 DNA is TGTGCCAGCAGCCTTAGCTCCTATAATTCACCCCTCCACTTT. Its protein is CASSLSSYNSPLHF.

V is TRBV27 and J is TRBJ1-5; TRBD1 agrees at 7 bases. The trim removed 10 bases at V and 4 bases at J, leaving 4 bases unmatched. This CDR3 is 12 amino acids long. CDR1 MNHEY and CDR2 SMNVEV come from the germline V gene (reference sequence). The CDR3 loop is CATGQVNQPQHF. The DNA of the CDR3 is TGTGCCACCGGACAGGTGAATCAGCCCCAGCATTTT.

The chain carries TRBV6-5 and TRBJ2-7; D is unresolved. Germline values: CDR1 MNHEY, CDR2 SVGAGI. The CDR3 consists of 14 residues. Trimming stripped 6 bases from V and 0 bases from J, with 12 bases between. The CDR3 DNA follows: TGTGCCAGCAGATATGGCACCAGCTCCTACGAGCAGTACTTC. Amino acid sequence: CASRYGTSSYEQYF.

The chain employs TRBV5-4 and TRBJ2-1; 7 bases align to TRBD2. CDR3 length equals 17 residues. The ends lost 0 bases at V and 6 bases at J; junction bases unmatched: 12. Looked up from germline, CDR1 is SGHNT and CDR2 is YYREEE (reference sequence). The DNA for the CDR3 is TGTGCCAGCAGCTTGGGGGGAGCGGGGTGGGACTCCAATGAGCAGTTCTTC. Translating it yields CASSLGGAGWDSNEQFF.

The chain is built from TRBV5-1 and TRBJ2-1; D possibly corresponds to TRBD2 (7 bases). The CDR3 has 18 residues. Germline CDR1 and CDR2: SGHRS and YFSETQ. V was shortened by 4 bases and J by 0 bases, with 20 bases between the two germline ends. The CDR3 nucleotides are TGCGCCAGCAGCCCCGGTTTGGGGGGGCAACCCTCCTACAATGAGCAGTTCTTC. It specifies CASSPGLGGQPSYNEQFF.

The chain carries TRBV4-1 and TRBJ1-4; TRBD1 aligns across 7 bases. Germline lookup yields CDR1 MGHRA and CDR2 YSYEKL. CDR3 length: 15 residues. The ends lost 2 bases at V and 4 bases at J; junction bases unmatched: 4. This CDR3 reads CASSQQGGFNEKLFF. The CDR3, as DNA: TGCGCCAGCAGCCAACAAGGGGGCTTTAATGAAAAACTGTTTTTT.

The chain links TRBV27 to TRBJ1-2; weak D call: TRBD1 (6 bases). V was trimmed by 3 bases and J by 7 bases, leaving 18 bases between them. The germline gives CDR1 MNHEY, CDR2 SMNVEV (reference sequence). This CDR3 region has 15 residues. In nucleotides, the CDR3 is TGTGCCAGCAGTTTGAACTTAGCCGTGACAGGTGGCTACACCTTC. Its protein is CASSLNLAVTGGYTF.

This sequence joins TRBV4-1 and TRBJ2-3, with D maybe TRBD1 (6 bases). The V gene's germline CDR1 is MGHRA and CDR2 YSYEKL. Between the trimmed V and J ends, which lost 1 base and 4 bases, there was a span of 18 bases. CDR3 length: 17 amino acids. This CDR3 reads CASSQGIGQKKSDTQYF. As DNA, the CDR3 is TGCGCCAGCAGCCAAGGGATTGGACAGAAGAAGTCAGATACGCAGTATTTT.

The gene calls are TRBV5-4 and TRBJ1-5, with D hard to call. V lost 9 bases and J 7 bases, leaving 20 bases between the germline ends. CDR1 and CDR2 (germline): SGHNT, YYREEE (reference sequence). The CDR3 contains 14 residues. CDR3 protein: CATSGPGMGQPQHF. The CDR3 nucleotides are TGTGCCACCTCAGGACCGGGAATGGGGCAGCCCCAGCATTTT.

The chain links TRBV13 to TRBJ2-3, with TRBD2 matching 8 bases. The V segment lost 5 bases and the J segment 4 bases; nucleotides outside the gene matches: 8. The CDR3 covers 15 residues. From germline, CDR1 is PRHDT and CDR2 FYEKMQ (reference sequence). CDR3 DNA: TGTGCCAGCAGCCAGAGCGGGGGAAAGGCAGATACGCAGTATTTT. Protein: CASSQSGGKADTQYF.

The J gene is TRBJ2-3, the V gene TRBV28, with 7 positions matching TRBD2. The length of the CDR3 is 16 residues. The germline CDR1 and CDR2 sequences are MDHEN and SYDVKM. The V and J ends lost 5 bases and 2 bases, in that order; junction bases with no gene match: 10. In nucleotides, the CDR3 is TGTGCCAGCAGTCCCCCGGGGGGTAGGGTCACAGATACGCAGTATTTT. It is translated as CASSPPGGRVTDTQYF.

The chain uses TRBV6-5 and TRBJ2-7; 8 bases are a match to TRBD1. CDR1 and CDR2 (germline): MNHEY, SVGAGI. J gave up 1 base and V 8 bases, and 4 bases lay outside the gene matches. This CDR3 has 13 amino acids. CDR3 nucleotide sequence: TGTGCCAGCCGACAGGGGATATCCTACGAGCAGTACTTC. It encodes CASRQGISYEQYF.

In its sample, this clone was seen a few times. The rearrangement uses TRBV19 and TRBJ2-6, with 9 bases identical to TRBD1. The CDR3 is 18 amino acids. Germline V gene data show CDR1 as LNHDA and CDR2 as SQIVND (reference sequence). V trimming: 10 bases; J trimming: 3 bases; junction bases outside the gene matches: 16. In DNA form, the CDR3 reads TGTGCCAACTACCCGGGACAGGGATATAAGTTTGGGGCCAACGTCCTGACTTTC. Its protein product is CANYPGQGYKFGANVLTF.

CDR3 sequence (DNA): TGCGCCAGCAGCAGGGGCAGGGTTGTGGATAATTCACCCCTCCACTTT. Amino acids: CASSRGRVVDNSPLHF. The chain carries TRBV5-1 and TRBJ1-6; D may be TRBD1 (5 bases). Trimming cost V 4 bases and J 5 bases, with 16 bases left between them. The CDR3 extends over 16 amino acids. Germline assignment: CDR1 SGHRS and CDR2 YFSETQ.